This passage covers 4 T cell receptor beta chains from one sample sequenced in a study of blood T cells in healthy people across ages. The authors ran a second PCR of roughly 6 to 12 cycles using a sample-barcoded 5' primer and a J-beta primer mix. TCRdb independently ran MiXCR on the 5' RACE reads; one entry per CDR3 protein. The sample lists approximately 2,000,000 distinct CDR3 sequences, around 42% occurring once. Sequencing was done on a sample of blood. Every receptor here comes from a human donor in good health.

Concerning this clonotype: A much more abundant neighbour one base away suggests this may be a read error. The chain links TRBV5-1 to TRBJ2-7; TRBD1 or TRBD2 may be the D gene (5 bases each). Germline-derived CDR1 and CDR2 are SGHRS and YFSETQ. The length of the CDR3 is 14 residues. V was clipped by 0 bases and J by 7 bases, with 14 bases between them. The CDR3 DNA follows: TGCGCCAGCAGCTTGGCCCAGGTGGGGGATGAGCAGTACTTC. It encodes CASSLAQVGDEQYF.

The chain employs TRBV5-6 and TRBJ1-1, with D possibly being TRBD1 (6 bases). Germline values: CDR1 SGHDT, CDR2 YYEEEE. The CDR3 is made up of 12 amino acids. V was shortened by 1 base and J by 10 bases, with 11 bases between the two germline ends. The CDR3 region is CASSLPGGAAFF. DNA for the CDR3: TGTGCCAGCAGCTTGCCGGGGGGGGCAGCTTTCTTT.

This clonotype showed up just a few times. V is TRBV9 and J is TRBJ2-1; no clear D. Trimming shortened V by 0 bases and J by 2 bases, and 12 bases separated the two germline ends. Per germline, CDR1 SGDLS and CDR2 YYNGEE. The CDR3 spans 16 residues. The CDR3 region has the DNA TGTGCCAGCAGCGTAGATGCGCTAGTGCCCTACAATGAGCAGTTCTTC. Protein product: CASSVDALVPYNEQFF.

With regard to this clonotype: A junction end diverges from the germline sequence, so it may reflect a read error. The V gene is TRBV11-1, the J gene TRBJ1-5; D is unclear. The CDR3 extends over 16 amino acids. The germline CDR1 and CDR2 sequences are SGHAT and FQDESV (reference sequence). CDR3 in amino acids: CASSLKVGRYNQPRHF. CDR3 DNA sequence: TGTGCCAGCAGCCTAAAGGTGGGCCGGTACAATCAGCCCCGGCATTTT.